The 16 T cell receptor beta chains in this list originate from one sample, sequenced in a study of vaccination and CD4 T cells after COVID-19. The Oncomine TCR Beta short-read assay generated sequence data from the DNA of cultured CD4+ T cells. TCRdb used MiXCR to reprocess the PCR reads, holding one entry per CDR3 protein. The sample includes roughly 8,700 distinct CDR3 sequences, over 45% seen only once; the top ten take approximately 18%. Their antigens remain unidentified. Noted treatment: roughly ten-day PBMC culture with coronavirus spike peptide pools or control peptides (ViraFEST assay). Ahead of the COVID-19 pandemic (2011-2018), the CD4+ T cells of the unexposed donor were collected. The sequenced material came from CD4+ T cells from blood, cultured in vitro. The receptors originated from a human donor in good health.

The chain couples TRBV20-1 to TRBJ2-1; a weak D match, TRBD1 (6 bases). The CDR3 has 15 residues. V was clipped by 5 bases and J by 8 bases, with 22 bases between them. The germline V gene encodes CDR1 DFQATT and CDR2 SNEGSKA (reference sequence). CDR3: CSAGSRGTVLDEQFF. CDR3 DNA sequence: TGCAGTGCTGGCTCTAGGGGGACGGTCTTGGATGAGCAGTTCTTC.

This rearrangement joins TRBV20-1 to TRBJ1-5, with a possible D match to TRBD1 (5 bases). The length of the CDR3 is 15 residues. Trimming shortened V by 1 base and J by 1 base, and 11 bases separated the two germline ends. The germline V gene encodes CDR1 DFQATT and CDR2 SNEGSKA (reference sequence). The CDR3 loop is CSARAPGASNQPQHF. The CDR3, as DNA: TGCAGTGCTAGAGCTCCCGGGGCCAGCAATCAGCCCCAGCATTTT.

J is TRBJ2-7 and V is TRBV30; 7 positions match TRBD1. The CDR3 is 13 amino acids. V dropped 5 bases and J dropped 4; count of bases not matched to a gene: 8. The germline gives CDR1 GTSNPN, CDR2 SVGIG (reference sequence). This CDR3 is CAWFRDRPYEQYF. CDR3 nucleotide sequence: TGTGCCTGGTTCCGGGACAGACCATACGAGCAGTACTTC.

CDR3 loop: CAWSGSGRTDTQYF. CDR3 nucleotide sequence: TGTGCCTGGAGTGGTAGCGGCCGCACAGATACGCAGTATTTT. This chain connects TRBV30 to TRBJ2-3; perhaps TRBD2 as D (6 bases). Germline V gives CDR1 GTSNPN, CDR2 SVGIG (reference sequence). Trimming removed 1 base from V and 1 base from J, with 9 bases in between. The CDR3 spans 14 residues.

The rearrangement uses TRBV6-2 or TRBV6-3 and TRBJ2-2; TRBD2 might be the D (5 bases). The CDR3 is 15 residues long. Trimming took off 7 bases at V and 7 bases at J, with 19 bases between the two ends. CDR1 and CDR2 from the germline V gene are MNHEY and SVGEGT. CDR3 region: CASNDPRGYGGELFF. The CDR3 DNA follows: TGTGCCAGCAATGACCCTCGAGGGTATGGCGGGGAGCTGTTTTTT.

J is TRBJ1-5 and V is TRBV6-1; D unresolved. The germline V gene encodes CDR1 MNHNS and CDR2 SASEGT. The germline V and J ends were trimmed by 6 bases and 3 bases, with 9 bases remaining between them. The CDR3 is made up of 13 amino acids. CDR3 sequence reads: CASRDGYNQPQHF. The CDR3 DNA reads TGTGCCAGCAGGGACGGTTACAATCAGCCCCAGCATTTT.

The chain employs TRBV21-1 and TRBJ1-6; the table's D call TRBD1 went unverified against the DNA. TRBV21-1 is reported as a pseudogene. The CDR3 is 17 amino acids. The CDR3 here is CASSKRGRVSYNSPLHF. In DNA, the CDR3 is TGTGCCAGCAGCAAGAGGGGGCGCGTATCCTATAATTCACCCCTCCACTTT.

There are a few counts of this clonotype. J is TRBJ1-2 and V is TRBV2, with D unclear. Trimming left V 4 bases short and J 4 bases short, with 7 bases between. The CDR3 is 12 residues long. Germline CDR1 is SNHLY and CDR2 is FYNNEI. The CDR3 is CASSGHIYGYTF. The CDR3, as DNA: TGTGCCAGCAGTGGACACATCTATGGCTACACCTTC.

This chain joins TRBV7-6 and TRBJ2-2, with TRBD2 matching 11 bases. The germline gives CDR1 SGHVS, CDR2 FNYEAQ. This CDR3 spans 17 amino acids. After removal of 4 bases from V and 9 bases from J, the junction contained 13 bases not matched to a gene. The CDR3 loop reads CASSYKLAGVNAWELFF. The DNA for the CDR3 is TGTGCCAGCAGCTATAAACTAGCGGGAGTCAATGCCTGGGAGCTGTTTTTT. The full variable domain, in which reference TRBV7-6 and TRBJ2-2 provide the parts outside the CDR3, is GAGVSQSPRYKVTKRGQDVALRCDPISGHVSLYWYRQALGQGPEFLTYFNYEAQQDKSGLPNDRFSAERPEGSISTLTIQRTEQRDSAMYRCASSYKLAGVNAWELFFGEGSRLTVL.

The rearrangement joins TRBV28 to TRBJ1-5, with D tentatively TRBD1 (5 bases). The CDR3 spans 12 residues. The V end was cut by 7 bases, the J end by 6 bases, with 10 bases between. Germline V gene data show CDR1 as MDHEN and CDR2 as SYDVKM. The CDR3, as DNA: TGTGCCAGCACGCATGGGGCTCAGCCCCAGCATTTT. It translates to CASTHGAQPQHF.

The chain carries TRBV6-5 and TRBJ2-7; D gene unclear. The CDR3 length is 15 residues. Trimming pared 2 bases from V and 0 bases from J, leaving 11 bases between. Germline CDR1 and CDR2: MNHEY and SVGAGI. CDR3 nucleotides: TGTGCCAGCAGTTACGAATCAGCGAGCTCCTACGAGCAGTACTTC. Translating gives CASSYESASSYEQYF.

The V call is TRBV28, the J call TRBJ2-7; a weak D match, TRBD1 (6 bases). This CDR3 comprises 11 residues. CDR1 is MDHEN, CDR2 SYDVKM, per germline. Between the trimmed V and J ends, which lost 7 bases and 12 bases, there was a span of 16 bases. The CDR3 spells CASTSLQGRYF. CDR3 DNA: TGTGCCAGCACCTCGTTGCAGGGGAGGTACTTC.

Only a few counts were recorded for this clonotype. The chain links TRBV2 to TRBJ2-7; the D gene is possibly TRBD2 (6 bases). The CDR3 has 15 residues. Germline V gene sequence: CDR1 SNHLY, CDR2 FYNNEI. Trimming left V 2 bases short and J 3 bases short, with 14 bases between. In DNA form, the CDR3 reads TGTGCCAGCAGTGAAAATGCAGGAGGGATCTACGAGCAGTACTTC. It codes for CASSENAGGIYEQYF.

The chain uses TRBV3-1 and TRBJ1-1; D possibly corresponds to TRBD1 (5 bases). The CDR3 contains 14 residues. In germline, CDR1 is LGHDT, CDR2 YNNKEL (reference sequence). Trimming left V 1 base short and J 7 bases short, with 13 bases between. The CDR3 coding sequence is TGTGCCAGCAGCCAAGTCGGCGGGGCCGGTGAAGCTTTCTTT. Its translation is CASSQVGGAGEAFF.

The chain carries TRBV6-1 and TRBJ2-7; TRBD1 is a possible D gene (5 bases). The germline CDR1 and CDR2 sequences are MNHNS and SASEGT. Trimming removed 8 bases at V and 0 bases at J, with 14 bases between. The CDR3 extends over 14 amino acids. CDR3 residues: CASLDSPSSYEQYF. DNA for the CDR3: TGTGCCAGCCTCGACAGTCCCAGCTCCTACGAGCAGTACTTC.

V gene TRBV7-2 combines with J gene TRBJ1-1; possibly TRBD1 for D (5 bases). The CDR3 is 19 residues long. V lost 5 bases, J lost 8 bases, and 33 bases lay in between. Germline V gives CDR1 SGHTA, CDR2 FQGNSA. CDR3 protein: CASSPRHGGMVGPPPEAFF. The CDR3, as DNA: TGTGCCAGCAGCCCACGCCACGGGGGTATGGTGGGGCCCCCCCCCGAAGCTTTCTTT.